What follows is one T cell receptor (beta chain) and its context. Germline V gene lookup returns CDR1 SEHNR and CDR2 FQNEAQ (reference sequence). CDR3 length: 17 amino acids. J lost 0 bases, V lost 6 bases, and 4 bases had no gene match. This sample stems from a study of control samples from healthy donors and cancer patients. This table comes from immunoSEQ multiplex PCR, and its TCRdb copy is limited to in-frame clones, with some not included. The sample records more than 100,000 clones, around 89% being singletons. The sample taken for sequencing was blood. The clonotype originates from a man aged 40-50 years in good health. The chain employs TRBV7-9 and TRBJ2-2, with TRBD2 identical over 13 bases. CDR3 residues: CASSRLAGGTNTGELFF. Written as DNA, the CDR3 is TGTGCCAGCAGTCGACTAGCGGGGGGAACGAACACCGGGGAGCTGTTTTTT.